These 32 T cell receptor beta chains originate from one sample sequenced in a study of blood T cell repertoires in COVID-19. The protocol was immunoSEQ multiplex PCR, while the TCRdb copy is restricted to in-frame clones and leaves out a portion. Of tens of thousands of clones in the sample, approximately 86% were seen once. Specimen: peripheral blood. These receptors came from a man aged 45-60 years with acute or convalescent COVID-19.

In DNA form, the CDR3 reads TGTGCCAGCAGCTTAGAGGGGGCGGAGACCCAGTACTTC. Amino acid sequence: CASSLEGAETQYF. The chain uses TRBV11-3 and TRBJ2-5, with D perhaps matching TRBD1 (6 bases). Between the trimmed V and J ends, which lost 0 bases and 5 bases, there was a span of 7 bases. The V gene's germline CDR1 is SGHNT and CDR2 YENEEA. This CDR3 region has 13 residues. The full variable domain, completed using reference TRBV11-3 and TRBJ2-5, is EAGVVQSPRYKIIEKKQPVAFWCNPISGHNTLYWYLQNLGQGPELLIRYENEEAVDDSQLPKDRFSAERLKGVDSTLKIQPAELGDSAVYLCASSLEGAETQYFGPGTRLLVL.

The chain links TRBV3-1 (or the pseudogene TRBV3-2) to TRBJ2-5; TRBD2 aligns across 7 bases. CDR3 size: 19 residues. Looked up from germline, CDR1 is LGHDT and CDR2 is YNNKEL (reference sequence). V shed 2 bases and J 2 bases; nucleotides not matched to a gene: 17. The CDR3 DNA is TGTGCCAGCAGCCAACTAGGCGATCAGCGGGGCCAAGGACAAGAGACCCAGTACTTC. Protein sequence: CASSQLGDQRGQGQETQYF.

The V gene is TRBV9, the J gene TRBJ2-1; possibly TRBD1 for D (5 bases). The CDR3 runs 14 residues. Between the trimmed V and J ends, which lost 4 bases and 0 bases, there was a span of 8 bases. CDR1 and CDR2 (germline): SGDLS, YYNGEE. CDR3 sequence reads: CASSTGSSYNEQFF. The CDR3 DNA sequence: TGTGCCAGCAGCACAGGTAGCTCCTACAATGAGCAGTTCTTC.

The J gene is TRBJ2-7, the V gene TRBV7-9; 11 nucleotides align to TRBD2. This CDR3 has 13 amino acids. J was trimmed by 7 bases and V by 6 bases; bases with no gene match: 5. Per the germline V gene, CDR1 is SEHNR and CDR2 is FQNEAQ (reference sequence). CDR3 loop: CASRLSGGEEQYF. The CDR3 region has the DNA TGTGCCAGCAGACTTAGCGGGGGGGAGGAGCAGTACTTC.

The chain couples TRBV9 to TRBJ1-1; 10 bases match TRBD1. Looked up from germline, CDR1 is SGDLS and CDR2 is YYNGEE. Losses at the gene ends were 4 bases for V and 8 bases for J; bases not matched to a gene: 5. The CDR3 loop spans 13 amino acids. This CDR3 reads CASSPQTGGEAFF. CDR3 DNA: TGTGCCAGCAGCCCCCAGACAGGGGGCGAAGCTTTCTTT.

V usage is TRBV25-1 and J usage is TRBJ1-1; D gene ambiguous. Per germline, CDR1 MGHDK and CDR2 SYGVNS. The ends were cut back, 3 bases at V and 5 bases at J, with 13 bases in the middle. The CDR3 is 14 amino acids. The CDR3, as DNA: TGTGCCAGCAGTGAGGCAAGGTTAGCGACTGAAGCTTTCTTT. It encodes CASSEARLATEAFF.

Remarks on this clone: Germline is not matched at one junction end, which may reflect a read error. The chain recombines TRBV7-7 with TRBJ2-1, with TRBD2 matching over 10 bases. Germline V CDR1 and CDR2: SSHAT, FNYEAQ (reference sequence). This CDR3 spans 17 amino acids. CDR3 DNA: TGTGCTAGCAGCCCCGCTAGCGGGGGCAACTCCTACAATGAGCAGTTCTTC. It is translated as CASSPASGGNSYNEQFF.

In this sample, this clone turned up a few times. This chain joins TRBV9 and TRBJ2-2; the match to TRBD1 covers 8 bases. The CDR3 runs 15 residues. Germline V CDR1 and CDR2: SGDLS, YYNGEE. The V segment lost 4 bases and the J segment 7 bases; nucleotides outside the gene matches: 9. CDR3 region: CASSLSQGAGGELFF. CDR3 DNA: TGTGCCAGCAGCCTGAGCCAGGGGGCAGGCGGGGAGCTGTTTTTT.

The V gene is TRBV5-1, the J gene TRBJ1-2; D is unresolved. V was trimmed by 5 bases and J by 4 bases, leaving 9 bases between them. The CDR3 covers 12 residues. Germline V gene data show CDR1 as SGHRS and CDR2 as YFSETQ. The CDR3 region is CASSTDLYGYTF. In DNA, the CDR3 is TGCGCCAGCAGTACTGATCTCTATGGCTACACCTTC.

The V gene is TRBV6-6, the J gene TRBJ1-5; D possibly corresponds to TRBD1 (5 bases). CDR1 is MNHNY and CDR2 is SVGAGI in the germline V gene (reference sequence). This CDR3 is built from 15 residues. The germline V and J ends were trimmed by 6 bases and 0 bases, with 12 bases remaining between them. The CDR3 spells CASRSRGDSNQPQHF. The CDR3 nucleotides read TGTGCCAGCAGAAGCCGGGGGGATAGCAATCAGCCCCAGCATTTT.

The chain employs TRBV6-5 and TRBJ2-7, with D perhaps TRBD2 (6 bases). The length of the CDR3 is 11 residues. Deletions cut 8 bases from V and 6 bases from J, with 11 bases between. Germline V CDR1 and CDR2: MNHEY, SVGAGI. CDR3 bases: TGTGCCAGCCTACTCGGGGGCGAGCAGTACTTC. Translation: CASLLGGEQYF.

The gene calls are TRBV2 and TRBJ1-4, with D possibly TRBD1 on 5 matching bases. This CDR3 is 15 amino acids long. Germline V gene lookup returns CDR1 SNHLY and CDR2 FYNNEI. V was pared by 5 bases and J by 7 bases, with 17 bases between. CDR3 in DNA: TGTGCCAGCAGTAATCAGGGCTCAGTAGGTGAAAAACTGTTTTTT. It yields the protein CASSNQGSVGEKLFF.

V gene TRBV4-1 combines with J gene TRBJ2-7; 10 nucleotides line up with TRBD1. V lost 5 bases to trimming and J lost 4 bases; unmatched junction nucleotides: 11. This CDR3 region has 16 residues. CDR1 is MGHRA, CDR2 YSYEKL, per germline. This chain's CDR3 is CASSSSGTGAEYEQYF. The CDR3, as DNA: TGCGCCAGCAGCTCATCCGGGACAGGGGCCGAATACGAGCAGTACTTC.

The V and J genes are TRBV11-2 and TRBJ2-7; D not certain. The germline V gene encodes CDR1 SGHAT and CDR2 FQNNGV. This CDR3 has 13 amino acids. Trimming pared 0 bases from V and 2 bases from J, leaving 5 bases between. For the CDR3, the DNA is TGTGCCAGCAGCTTAGATCTCCCCTACGAGCAGTACTTC. Translation: CASSLDLPYEQYF.

The chain joins TRBV24-1 to TRBJ2-1; D is ambiguous. The CDR3 is 13 residues long. CDR1 is KGHDR and CDR2 is SFDVKD in the germline V gene. Between the trimmed V and J ends, which lost 4 bases and 4 bases, there was a span of 7 bases. The DNA of the CDR3 is TGTGCCACCAGTGACCCGAGATACAATGAGCAGTTCTTC. Its protein product is CATSDPRYNEQFF.

The V gene is TRBV6-5, the J gene TRBJ1-3, with 10 bases fitting TRBD1. V lost 0 bases and J lost 2; bases outside the gene matches: 1. Per germline, CDR1 MNHEY and CDR2 SVGAGI. CDR3 length: 16 residues. Written as DNA, the CDR3 is TGTGCCAGCAGTTACTCCGACAGGGGGCCTGGAAACACCATATATTTT. This gives the protein CASSYSDRGPGNTIYF.

J is TRBJ2-7 and V is TRBV29-1; D perhaps matches TRBD1 (7 bases). CDR3 length equals 13 residues. The germline V and J ends were trimmed by 4 bases and 2 bases, with 12 bases remaining between them. The germline CDR1 and CDR2 sequences are SQVTM and ANQGSEA. This chain's CDR3 is CSVVRGAAYEQYF. The CDR3 DNA follows: TGCAGCGTTGTCAGGGGGGCAGCCTACGAGCAGTACTTC.

The chain combines TRBV6-6 with TRBJ1-5, with 7 bases aligning to TRBD1. Germline V gene sequence: CDR1 MNHNY, CDR2 SVGAGI (reference sequence). The CDR3 consists of 22 residues. V was clipped by 6 bases and J by 5 bases; unmatched bases: 31. The CDR3 reads CASSYKRFQSVRGQPTYQPQHF. CDR3 DNA: TGTGCCAGCAGCTACAAGCGTTTTCAGAGTGTTAGGGGACAGCCGACCTATCAGCCCCAGCATTTT.

This chain uses TRBV28 with TRBJ2-5, with D perhaps matching TRBD1 (5 bases). The CDR3 runs to 14 residues. The germline V and J ends were trimmed by 2 bases and 5 bases, with 12 bases remaining between them. Germline values: CDR1 MDHEN, CDR2 SYDVKM. In nucleotides, the CDR3 is TGTGCCAGCAGTTTAGTCGGGCAGGGCGAGACCCAGTACTTC. Translation: CASSLVGQGETQYF.

The chain links TRBV7-2 to TRBJ2-1; no firm D call. Trimming stripped 2 bases from V and 9 bases from J, with 11 bases between. There are 13 residues in the CDR3. The V gene's germline CDR1 is SGHTA and CDR2 FQGNSA. For the CDR3, the DNA is TGTGCCAGCAGCTTACTCCCTTCTATTGAGCAGTTCTTC. It codes for CASSLLPSIEQFF.

This sequence joins TRBV18 and TRBJ1-1; 10 positions agree with TRBD1. Germline loops: CDR1 KGHSH, CDR2 LQKENI. The CDR3 has 15 amino acids. The trim removed 6 bases at V and 4 bases at J, leaving 8 bases unmatched. DNA for the CDR3: TGTGCCAGCTCCCGGGGGGGACAGGGGACCACTGAAGCTTTCTTT. This encodes CASSRGGQGTTEAFF.

The chain recombines TRBV25-1 with TRBJ1-6; 10 nucleotides line up with TRBD1. Germline V gene lookup returns CDR1 MGHDK and CDR2 SYGVNS. The CDR3 totals 14 residues. The CDR3 reads CEPRPGQGNSPLHF. In DNA form, the CDR3 reads TGTGAGCCACGTCCGGGACAGGGGAATTCACCCCTCCACTTT.

The CDR3 DNA reads as TGTGCCAGCAGCCTGGGAGGGGCAGGTTACGAGCAGTACTTC. This codes for CASSLGGAGYEQYF. The chain carries TRBV9 and TRBJ2-7, with TRBD2 matching 7 bases. The V gene end was trimmed by 4 bases and the J gene end by 4 bases; junction bases not matched to a gene: 8. Germline CDR1 reads SGDLS; CDR2 reads YYNGEE. This CDR3 comprises 14 residues.

The CDR3 DNA reads TGTGCCAGCAGCTTGGGCGGATATCAGCCCCAGCATTTT. Its translation is CASSLGGYQPQHF. This rearrangement joins TRBV5-5 to TRBJ1-5; D unclear. The CDR3 is 13 amino acids. Germline V gene lookup returns CDR1 SGHKS and CDR2 YYEKEE (reference sequence). Trimming took 0 bases from V and 5 from J, leaving 6 bases between them. Full variable domain (rest looked up from reference TRBV5-5 and TRBJ1-5): DAGVTQSPTHLIKTRGQQVTLRCSPISGHKSVSWYQQVLGQGPQFIFQYYEKEERGRGNFPDRFSARQFPNYSSELNVNALLLGDSALYLCASSLGGYQPQHFGDGTRLSIL.

This chain links TRBV10-1 with TRBJ2-5; D possibly corresponds to TRBD1 (6 bases). Deletions cut 0 bases from V and 5 bases from J, with 13 bases between. This CDR3 is 15 amino acids long. CDR1 is WNHNN, CDR2 SYGVQD, per germline (reference sequence). CDR3 residues: CASSESFGGWETQYF. DNA of the CDR3: TGCGCCAGCAGTGAGTCGTTTGGGGGCTGGGAGACCCAGTACTTC.

This chain connects TRBV7-2 to TRBJ1-2, with a weak D call TRBD1 (5 bases). The germline V gene encodes CDR1 SGHTA and CDR2 FQGNSA. Trimming left V 2 bases short and J 0 bases short, with 10 bases between. This CDR3 region has 15 residues. CDR3 protein: CASSLWEGANYGYTF. CDR3 nucleotides: TGTGCCAGCAGCTTATGGGAAGGGGCTAACTATGGCTACACCTTC.

In this sample, this clone turned up a few times. The CDR3 is CASSEAPVAGSQETQYF. CDR3 bases: TGTGCCAGCAGTGAAGCGCCGGTAGCGGGGAGCCAAGAGACCCAGTACTTC. The J gene is TRBJ2-5, the V gene TRBV6-1, with 8 bases lining up with TRBD2. After removal of 0 bases from V and 1 base from J, the junction contained 7 bases not matched to a gene. The CDR3 has 17 amino acids. The germline V gene encodes CDR1 MNHNS and CDR2 SASEGT.

J is TRBJ1-3 and V is TRBV6-5; D possibly corresponds to TRBD1 (6 bases). The CDR3 contains 14 residues. The germline gives CDR1 MNHEY, CDR2 SVGAGI. The ends were cut back, 6 bases at V and 3 bases at J, with 12 bases in the middle. In DNA, the CDR3 is TGTGCCAGCAGATCCAACAGGGTTGGAAACACCATATATTTT. Amino acid sequence: CASRSNRVGNTIYF.

This chain joins TRBV7-9 and TRBJ2-7; 7 positions match TRBD1. CDR3 length: 15 residues. Germline V gives CDR1 SEHNR, CDR2 FQNEAQ (reference sequence). Trimming took 4 bases from V and 2 from J; bases not matched to a gene: 8. CDR3 region: CASSSRDSITYEQYF. Written as DNA, the CDR3 is TGTGCCAGCAGCTCCCGGGACAGTATTACCTACGAGCAGTACTTC.

The rearrangement links TRBV19 to TRBJ2-3; possibly TRBD2 for D (5 bases). The CDR3 runs 13 residues. Trimming pared 7 bases from V and 1 base from J, leaving 9 bases between. The V gene's germline CDR1 is LNHDA and CDR2 SQIVND (reference sequence). The CDR3 protein is CASKNGGTDTQYF. The CDR3 nucleotides read TGTGCCAGTAAAAACGGGGGCACAGATACGCAGTATTTT.

The genes are TRBV7-9 and TRBJ2-3; tentatively, D is TRBD1 (5 bases). CDR1 and CDR2 from the germline V gene are SEHNR and FQNEAQ (reference sequence). The CDR3 extends over 14 amino acids. Trimming cost V 7 bases and J 0 bases, with 11 bases left between them. The CDR3 region has the DNA TGTGCCAGCAAGGCTCAGGGTAGCACAGATACGCAGTATTTT. Amino acids: CASKAQGSTDTQYF.

This rearrangement joins TRBV5-8 to TRBJ1-5; D unresolved. Germline loops: CDR1 SGHTS, CDR2 YDEGEE. V lost 1 base to trimming and J lost 3 bases, with 5 bases between them. CDR3 length: 13 amino acids. The CDR3 region is CASSLNINQPQHF. CDR3 in DNA: TGTGCCAGCAGCTTGAATATCAATCAGCCCCAGCATTTT.